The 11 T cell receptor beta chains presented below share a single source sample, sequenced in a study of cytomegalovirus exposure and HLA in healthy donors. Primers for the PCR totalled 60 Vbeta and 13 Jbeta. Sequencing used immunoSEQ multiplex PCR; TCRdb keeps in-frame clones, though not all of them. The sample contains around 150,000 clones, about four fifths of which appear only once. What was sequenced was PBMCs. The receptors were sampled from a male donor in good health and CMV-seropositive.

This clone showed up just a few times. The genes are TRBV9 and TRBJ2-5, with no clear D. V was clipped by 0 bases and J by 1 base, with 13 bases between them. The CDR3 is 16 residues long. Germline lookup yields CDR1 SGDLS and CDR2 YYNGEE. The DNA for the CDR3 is TGTGCCAGCAGCGTAGCAAGCGCCACCTTCCAAGAGACCCAGTACTTC. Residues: CASSVASATFQETQYF. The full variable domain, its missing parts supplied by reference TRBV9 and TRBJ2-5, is DSGVTQTPKHLITATGQRVTLRCSPRSGDLSVYWYQQSLDQGLQFLIQYYNGEERAKGNILERFSAQQFPDLHSELNLSSLELGDSALYFCASSVASATFQETQYFGPGTRLLVL.

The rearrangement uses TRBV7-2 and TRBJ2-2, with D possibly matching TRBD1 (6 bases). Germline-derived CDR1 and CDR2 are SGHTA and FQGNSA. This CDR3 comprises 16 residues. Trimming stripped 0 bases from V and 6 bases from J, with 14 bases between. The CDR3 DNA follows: TGTGCCAGCAGCTTAGCGAGGACAGTAGGGGCCGGGGAGCTGTTTTTT. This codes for CASSLARTVGAGELFF.

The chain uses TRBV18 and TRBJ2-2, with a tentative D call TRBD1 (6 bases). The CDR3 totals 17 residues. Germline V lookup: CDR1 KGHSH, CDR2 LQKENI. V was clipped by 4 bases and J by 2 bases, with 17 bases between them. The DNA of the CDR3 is TGTGCCAGCTCACTTCCCCCGTGGACAGATAACACCGGGGAGCTGTTTTTT. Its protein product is CASSLPPWTDNTGELFF.

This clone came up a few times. CDR3 region: CASSRTRRYDEQFF. In DNA, the CDR3 is TGTGCCAGCAGCCGGACACGTCGTTACGATGAGCAGTTCTTC. This rearrangement joins TRBV6-5 to TRBJ2-1; tentative D call: TRBD1 (5 bases). The V gene's germline CDR1 is MNHEY and CDR2 SVGAGI. Trimming left V 6 bases short and J 8 bases short, with 17 bases between. The CDR3 runs 14 residues.

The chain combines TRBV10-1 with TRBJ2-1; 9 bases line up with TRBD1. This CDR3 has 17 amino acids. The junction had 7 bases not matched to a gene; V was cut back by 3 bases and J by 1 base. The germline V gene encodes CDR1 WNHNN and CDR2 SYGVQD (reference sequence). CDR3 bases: TGCGCCAGCAGTGACCTGACAGGGGGAGGGTCCTACAATGAGCAGTTCTTC. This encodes CASSDLTGGGSYNEQFF.

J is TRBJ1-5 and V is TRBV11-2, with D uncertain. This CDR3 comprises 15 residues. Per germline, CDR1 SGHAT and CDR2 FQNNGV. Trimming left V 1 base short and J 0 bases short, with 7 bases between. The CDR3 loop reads CASSLGSYSNQPQHF. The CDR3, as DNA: TGTGCCAGCAGCTTAGGGAGTTATAGCAATCAGCCCCAGCATTTT.

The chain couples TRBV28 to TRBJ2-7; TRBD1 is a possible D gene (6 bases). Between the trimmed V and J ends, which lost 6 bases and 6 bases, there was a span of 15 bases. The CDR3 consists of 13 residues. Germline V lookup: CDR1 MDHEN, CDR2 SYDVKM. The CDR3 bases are TGTGCCAGCAGCCCTACAGGGCTGGTCGAGCAGTACTTC. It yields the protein CASSPTGLVEQYF.

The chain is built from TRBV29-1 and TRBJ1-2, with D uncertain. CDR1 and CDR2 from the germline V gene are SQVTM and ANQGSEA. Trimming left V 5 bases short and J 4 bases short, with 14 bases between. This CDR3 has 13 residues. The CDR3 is CSVSLGEIYGYTF. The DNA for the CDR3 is TGCAGCGTTTCCCTTGGAGAGATCTATGGCTACACCTTC.

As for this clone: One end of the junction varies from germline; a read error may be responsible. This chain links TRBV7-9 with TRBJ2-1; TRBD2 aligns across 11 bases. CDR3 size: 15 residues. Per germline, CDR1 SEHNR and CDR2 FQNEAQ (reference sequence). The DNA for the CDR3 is TGTGCCAGCACCTTAGCGGGAGGGCCTAGGAATGAGCAGTTCTTC. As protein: CASTLAGGPRNEQFF.

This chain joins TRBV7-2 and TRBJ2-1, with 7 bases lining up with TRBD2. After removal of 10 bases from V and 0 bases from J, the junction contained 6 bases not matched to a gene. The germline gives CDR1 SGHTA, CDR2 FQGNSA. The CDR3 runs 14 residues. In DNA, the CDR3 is TGTGCCACCGGCCCGGGGGGCTCCTACAATGAGCAGTTCTTC. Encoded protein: CATGPGGSYNEQFF.

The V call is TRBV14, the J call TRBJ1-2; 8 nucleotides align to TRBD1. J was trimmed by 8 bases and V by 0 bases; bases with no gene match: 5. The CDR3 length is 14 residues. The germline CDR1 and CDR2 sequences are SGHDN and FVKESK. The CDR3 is CASSQEDRGRGYTF. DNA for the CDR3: TGTGCCAGCAGCCAAGAAGACAGGGGTCGCGGCTACACCTTC.